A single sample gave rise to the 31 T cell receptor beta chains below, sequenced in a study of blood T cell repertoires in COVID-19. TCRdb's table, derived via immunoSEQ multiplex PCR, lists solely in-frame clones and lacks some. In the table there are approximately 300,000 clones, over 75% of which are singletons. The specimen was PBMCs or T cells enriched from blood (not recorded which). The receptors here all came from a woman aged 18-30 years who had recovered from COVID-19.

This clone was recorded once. CDR3 DNA sequence: TGTGCCAGCAGTTACTCAGGGGTTCAGCCCTACGAGCAGTACTTC. Translation gives CASSYSGVQPYEQYF. The rearrangement uses TRBV6-5 and TRBJ2-7, with a possible D match to TRBD1 (5 bases). CDR3 length equals 15 residues. V shed 0 bases and J shed 2 bases, with 11 bases lying between them. Germline V CDR1 and CDR2: MNHEY, SVGAGI.

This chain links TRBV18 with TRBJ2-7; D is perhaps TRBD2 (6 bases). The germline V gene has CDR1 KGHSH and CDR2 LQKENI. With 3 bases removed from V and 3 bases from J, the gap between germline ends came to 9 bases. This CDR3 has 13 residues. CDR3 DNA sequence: TGTGCCAGCTCACCCATGGGGGGCTACGAGCAGTACTTC. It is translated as CASSPMGGYEQYF.

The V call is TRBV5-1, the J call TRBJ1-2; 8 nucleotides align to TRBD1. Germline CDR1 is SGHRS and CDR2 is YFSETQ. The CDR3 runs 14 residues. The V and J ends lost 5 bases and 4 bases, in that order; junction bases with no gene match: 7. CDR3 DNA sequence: TGCGCCAGCAGTTCGGGACAGGAGACCTATGGCTACACCTTC. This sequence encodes CASSSGQETYGYTF.

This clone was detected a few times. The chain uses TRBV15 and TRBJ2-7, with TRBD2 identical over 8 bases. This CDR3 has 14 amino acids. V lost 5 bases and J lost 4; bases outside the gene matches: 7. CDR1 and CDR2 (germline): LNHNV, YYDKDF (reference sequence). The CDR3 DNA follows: TGTGCCACCAGCCGTAGCGGGAAAGTATACGAGCAGTACTTC. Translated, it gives CATSRSGKVYEQYF.

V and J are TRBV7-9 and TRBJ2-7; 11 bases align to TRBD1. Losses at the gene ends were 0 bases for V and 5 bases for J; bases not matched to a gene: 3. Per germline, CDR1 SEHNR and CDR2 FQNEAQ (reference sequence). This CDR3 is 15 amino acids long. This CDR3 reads CASSLAGTGGHEQYF. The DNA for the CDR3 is TGTGCCAGCAGCTTAGCGGGGACAGGGGGTCACGAGCAGTACTTC.

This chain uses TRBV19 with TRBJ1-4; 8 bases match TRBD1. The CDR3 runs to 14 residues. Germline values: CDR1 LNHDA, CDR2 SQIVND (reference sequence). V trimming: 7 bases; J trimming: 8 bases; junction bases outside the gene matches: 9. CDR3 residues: CASNTGGRGEKLFF. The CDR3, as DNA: TGTGCCAGTAACACAGGGGGTCGAGGCGAAAAACTGTTTTTT.

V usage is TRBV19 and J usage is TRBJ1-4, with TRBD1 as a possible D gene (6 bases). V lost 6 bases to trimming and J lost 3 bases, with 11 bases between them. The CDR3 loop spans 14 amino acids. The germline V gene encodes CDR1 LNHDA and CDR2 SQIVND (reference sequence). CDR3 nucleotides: TGTGCCAGTAGCCAGACAGGATCTAATGAAAAACTGTTTTTT. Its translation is CASSQTGSNEKLFF.

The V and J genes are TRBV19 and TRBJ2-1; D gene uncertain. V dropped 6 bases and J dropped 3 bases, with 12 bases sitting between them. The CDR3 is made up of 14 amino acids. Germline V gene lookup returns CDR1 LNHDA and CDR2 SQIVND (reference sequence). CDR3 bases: TGTGCCAGTAGCTCCGGTGTTTACTACAATGAGCAGTTCTTC. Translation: CASSSGVYYNEQFF.

The CDR3 sequence: CASSLWDRAGNTIYF. DNA of the CDR3: TGTGCCAGCAGCTTATGGGACAGGGCTGGAAACACCATATATTTT. The J gene is TRBJ1-3, the V gene TRBV7-9, with TRBD1 matching 9 bases. Germline V lookup: CDR1 SEHNR, CDR2 FQNEAQ (reference sequence). CDR3 size: 15 residues. Trimming cost V 2 bases and J 2 bases; bases outside gene matches: 1.

The CDR3 protein is CASSLEGGSAFF. In DNA, the CDR3 is TGTGCCAGCAGTTTAGAAGGGGGATCAGCTTTCTTT. This sequence joins TRBV12-3 or TRBV12-4 and TRBJ1-1, with a tentative D call TRBD1 (6 bases). The V end was cut by 1 base, the J end by 10 bases, with 10 bases between. The CDR3 totals 12 residues.

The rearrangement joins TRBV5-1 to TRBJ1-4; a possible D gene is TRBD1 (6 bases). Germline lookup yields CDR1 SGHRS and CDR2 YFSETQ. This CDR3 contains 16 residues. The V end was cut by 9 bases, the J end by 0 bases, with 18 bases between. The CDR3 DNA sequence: TGCGCCACTCGGGACACCCCCCATGCAACTAATGAAAAACTGTTTTTT. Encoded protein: CATRDTPHATNEKLFF. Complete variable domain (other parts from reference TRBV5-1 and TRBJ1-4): KAGVTQTPRYLIKTRGQQVTLSCSPISGHRSVSWYQQTPGQGLQFLFEYFSETQRNKGNFPGRFSGRQFSNSRSEMNVSTLELGDSALYLCATRDTPHATNEKLFFGSGTQLSVL.

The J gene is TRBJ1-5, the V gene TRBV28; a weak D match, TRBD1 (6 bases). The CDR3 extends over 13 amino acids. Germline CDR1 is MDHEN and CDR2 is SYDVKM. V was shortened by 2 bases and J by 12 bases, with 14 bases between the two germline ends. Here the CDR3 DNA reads TGTGCCAGCAGTTTACGGGGGGGCCCTCTCCAGCATTTT. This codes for CASSLRGGPLQHF.

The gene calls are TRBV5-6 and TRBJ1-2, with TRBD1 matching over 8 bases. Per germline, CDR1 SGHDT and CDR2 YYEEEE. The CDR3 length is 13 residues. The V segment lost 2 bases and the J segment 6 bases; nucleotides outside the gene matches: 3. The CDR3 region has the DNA TGTGCCAGCAGCTTCCTGGACAGGGATGGCTACACCTTC. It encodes CASSFLDRDGYTF.

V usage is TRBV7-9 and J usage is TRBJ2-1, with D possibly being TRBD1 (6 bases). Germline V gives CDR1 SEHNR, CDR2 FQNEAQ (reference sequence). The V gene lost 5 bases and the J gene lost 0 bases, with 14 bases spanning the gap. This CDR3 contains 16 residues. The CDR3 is CASSPMTGSSYNEQFF. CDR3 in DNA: TGTGCCAGCAGCCCAATGACAGGTAGCTCCTACAATGAGCAGTTCTTC.

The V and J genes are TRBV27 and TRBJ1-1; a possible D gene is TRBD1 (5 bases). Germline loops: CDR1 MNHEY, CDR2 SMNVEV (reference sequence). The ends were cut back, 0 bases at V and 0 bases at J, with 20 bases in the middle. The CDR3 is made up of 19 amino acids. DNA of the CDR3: TGTGCCAGCAGTTTATCGGGATTTTCACAGGAGCCGATGAACACTGAAGCTTTCTTT. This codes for CASSLSGFSQEPMNTEAFF.

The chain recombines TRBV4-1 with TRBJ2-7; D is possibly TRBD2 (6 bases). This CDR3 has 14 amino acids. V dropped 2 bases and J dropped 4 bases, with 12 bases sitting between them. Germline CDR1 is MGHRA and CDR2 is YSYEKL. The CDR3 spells CASSQLGEAYEQYF. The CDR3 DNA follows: TGCGCCAGCAGCCAATTGGGGGAGGCTTACGAGCAGTACTTC.

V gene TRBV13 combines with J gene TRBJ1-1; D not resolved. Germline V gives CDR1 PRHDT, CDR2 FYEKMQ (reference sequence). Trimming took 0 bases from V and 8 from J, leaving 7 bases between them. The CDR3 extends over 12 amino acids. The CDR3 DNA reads TGTGCCAGCAGCTTAGGACAGTTGGAAGCTTTCTTT. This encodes CASSLGQLEAFF.

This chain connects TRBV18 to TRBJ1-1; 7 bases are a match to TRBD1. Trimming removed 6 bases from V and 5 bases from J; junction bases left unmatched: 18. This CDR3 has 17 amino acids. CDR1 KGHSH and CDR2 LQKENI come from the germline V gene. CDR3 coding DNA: TGTGCCAGCTCCAGAGCTGGCTTGACAGGGCTCGAGACTGAAGCTTTCTTT. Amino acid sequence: CASSRAGLTGLETEAFF.

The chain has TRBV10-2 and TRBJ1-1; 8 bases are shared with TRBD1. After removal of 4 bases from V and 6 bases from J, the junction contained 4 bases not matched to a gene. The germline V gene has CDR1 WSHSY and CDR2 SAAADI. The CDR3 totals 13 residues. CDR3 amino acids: CASSVLQGAEAFF. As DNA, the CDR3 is TGCGCCAGCAGTGTACTACAGGGGGCTGAAGCTTTCTTT.

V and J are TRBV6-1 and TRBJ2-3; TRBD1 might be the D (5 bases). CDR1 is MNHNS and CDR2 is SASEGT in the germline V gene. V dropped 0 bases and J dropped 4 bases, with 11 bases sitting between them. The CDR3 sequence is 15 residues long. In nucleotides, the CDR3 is TGTGCCAGCAGTGAAGCGGCAGGGCTCGCAGATACGCAGTATTTT. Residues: CASSEAAGLADTQYF.

This chain's CDR3 is CASSLGQNADTQYF. The CDR3 DNA is TGTGCCAGCAGCTTAGGACAGAACGCAGATACGCAGTATTTT. The rearrangement joins TRBV7-6 to TRBJ2-3, with D tentatively TRBD1 (5 bases). This CDR3 has 14 amino acids. The V end was cut by 1 base, the J end by 4 bases, with 9 bases between. The germline V gene encodes CDR1 SGHVS and CDR2 FNYEAQ. Together with reference TRBV7-6 and TRBJ2-3, the CDR3 gives the full variable domain: GAGVSQSPRYKVTKRGQDVALRCDPISGHVSLYWYRQALGQGPEFLTYFNYEAQQDKSGLPNDRFSAERPEGSISTLTIQRTEQRDSAMYRCASSLGQNADTQYFGPGTRLTVL.

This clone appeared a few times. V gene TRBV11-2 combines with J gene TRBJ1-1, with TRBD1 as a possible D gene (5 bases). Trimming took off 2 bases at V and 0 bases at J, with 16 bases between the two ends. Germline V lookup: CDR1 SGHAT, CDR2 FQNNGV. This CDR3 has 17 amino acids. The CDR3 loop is CASSLRQGTLLNTEAFF. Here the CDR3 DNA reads TGTGCCAGCAGCTTAAGGCAGGGTACCCTCCTGAACACTGAAGCTTTCTTT.

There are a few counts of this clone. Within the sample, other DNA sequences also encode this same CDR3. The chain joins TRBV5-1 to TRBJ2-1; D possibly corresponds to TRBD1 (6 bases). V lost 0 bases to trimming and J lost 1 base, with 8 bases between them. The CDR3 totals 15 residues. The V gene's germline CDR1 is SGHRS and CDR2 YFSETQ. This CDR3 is CASSLGGGSYNEQFF. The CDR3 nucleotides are TGCGCCAGCAGCTTGGGAGGGGGATCCTACAATGAGCAGTTCTTC.

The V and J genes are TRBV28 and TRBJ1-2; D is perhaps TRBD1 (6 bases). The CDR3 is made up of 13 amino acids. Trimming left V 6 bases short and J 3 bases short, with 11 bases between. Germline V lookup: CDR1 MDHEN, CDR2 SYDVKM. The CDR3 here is CASRIGQHYGYTF. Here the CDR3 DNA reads TGTGCCAGCAGAATTGGACAGCACTATGGCTACACCTTC.

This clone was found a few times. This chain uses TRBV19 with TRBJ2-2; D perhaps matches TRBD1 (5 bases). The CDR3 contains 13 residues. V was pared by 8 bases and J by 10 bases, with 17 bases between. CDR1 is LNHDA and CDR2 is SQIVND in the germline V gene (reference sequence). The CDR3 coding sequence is TGTGCCAGTTCCAGGGTCCCCGTGGCGGAGCTGTTTTTT. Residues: CASSRVPVAELFF.

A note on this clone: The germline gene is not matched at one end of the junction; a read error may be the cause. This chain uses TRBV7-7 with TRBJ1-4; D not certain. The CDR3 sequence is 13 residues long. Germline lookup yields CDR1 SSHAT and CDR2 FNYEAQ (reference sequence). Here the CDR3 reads CASSLNPGEKLFF. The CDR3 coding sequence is TGTGCTAGCAGCTTAAACCCGGGGGAAAAACTGTTTTTT.

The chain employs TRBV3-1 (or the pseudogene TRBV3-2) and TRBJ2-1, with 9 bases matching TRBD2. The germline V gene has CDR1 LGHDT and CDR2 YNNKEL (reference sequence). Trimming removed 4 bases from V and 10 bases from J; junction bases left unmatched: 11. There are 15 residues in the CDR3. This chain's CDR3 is CASSRNSGGISEQFF. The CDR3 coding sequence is TGTGCCAGCAGCCGGAATAGCGGGGGCATCAGCGAGCAGTTCTTC.

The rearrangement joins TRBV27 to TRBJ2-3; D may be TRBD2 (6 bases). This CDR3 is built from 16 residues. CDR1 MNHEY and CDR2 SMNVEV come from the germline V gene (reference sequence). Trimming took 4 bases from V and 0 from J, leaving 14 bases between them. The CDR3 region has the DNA TGTGCCAGCAGTTCCCTTCGCGGGACTAGCACAGATACGCAGTATTTT. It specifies CASSSLRGTSTDTQYF.

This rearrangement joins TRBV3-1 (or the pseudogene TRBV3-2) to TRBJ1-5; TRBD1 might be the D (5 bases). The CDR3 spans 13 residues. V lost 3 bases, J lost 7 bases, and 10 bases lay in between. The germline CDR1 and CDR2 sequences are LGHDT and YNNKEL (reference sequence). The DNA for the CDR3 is TGTGCCAGCAGCCACAGGGTCGGGCAGCCCCAGCATTTT. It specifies CASSHRVGQPQHF.

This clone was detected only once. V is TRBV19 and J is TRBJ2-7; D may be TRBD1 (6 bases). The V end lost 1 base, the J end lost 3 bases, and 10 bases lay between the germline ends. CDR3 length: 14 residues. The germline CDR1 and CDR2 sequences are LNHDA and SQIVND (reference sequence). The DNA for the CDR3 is TGTGCCAGTAGTATAGCTTCAGGGGACTACGAGCAGTACTTC. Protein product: CASSIASGDYEQYF.

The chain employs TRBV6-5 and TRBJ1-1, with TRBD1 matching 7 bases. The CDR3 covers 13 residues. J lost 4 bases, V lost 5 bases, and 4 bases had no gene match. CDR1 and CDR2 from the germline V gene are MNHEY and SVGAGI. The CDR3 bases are TGTGCCAGCAGTCTTAGGGGGCCCACTGAAGCTTTCTTT. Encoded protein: CASSLRGPTEAFF.